These T cell receptor beta chains were read from a single sample in a study of CD8+ T cells in alopecia areata. Clones were sequenced by immunoSEQ multiplex PCR, and TCRdb holds only the in-frame ones, with some missing. The repertoire holds about 130,000 clones, with about 47% as singletons. Sequenced material: CD8+ T cells sorted from blood, taken at week 0. The source is a human donor with alopecia areata. Both conserved end residues are part of each CDR3. D genes are given only for firm matches. Clone size, where shown, is once, few, many, or a class for clones that have expanded.

J gene: TRBJ2-5; clone size: few; D gene: .; V gene: TRBV7-6; CDR3 DNA: TGTGCCAGCAGCTTAGCCCCACCGGGGCGACCCCTCGCCCAGTACTTC; CDR3 protein: CASSLAPPGRPLAQYF
J gene: TRBJ2-2; clone size: few; D gene: .; V gene: TRBV29-1; CDR3 DNA: TGCAGCGTTGAAGGGGGATACACCGGGGAGCTGTTTTTT; CDR3 protein: CSVEGGYTGELFF
J gene: TRBJ2-7; clone size: .; D gene: .; V gene: TRBV7-9; CDR3 DNA: TGTGCCAGCAGCCACGACCCCGGGACTCCCTACGAGCAGTACTTC; CDR3 protein: CASSHDPGTPYEQYF
J gene: TRBJ1-5; clone size: .; D gene: TRBD1; V gene: TRBV5-6; CDR3 DNA: TGTGCCAGCAGCACTGGGACAGGAATTCAGCCCCAGCATTTT; CDR3 protein: CASSTGTGIQPQHF
J gene: TRBJ2-7; clone size: .; D gene: .; V gene: TRBV10-3; CDR3 DNA: TGTGCCAGCAGTGGGTGGACGTACGAGCAGTACTTC; CDR3 protein: CASSGWTYEQYF
J gene: TRBJ1-1; clone size: many; D gene: .; V gene: TRBV6-6; CDR3 DNA: TGTGCCAGCATCTCAGGGAGGGGAGACACTGAAGCTTTCTTT; CDR3 protein: CASISGRGDTEAFF
J gene: TRBJ2-2; clone size: .; D gene: TRBD1; V gene: TRBV6-6; CDR3 DNA: TGTGCCAGCAGGCGACAGGGTTATGTCACCGGGGAGCTGTTTTTT; CDR3 protein: CASRRQGYVTGELFF
J gene: TRBJ2-1; clone size: few; D gene: TRBD2; V gene: TRBV4-2; CDR3 DNA: TGTGCCAGCAGCCAAGAGGCAGCGGGGGTTCCTGGGGAGCAGTTCTTC; CDR3 protein: CASSQEAAGVPGEQFF
J gene: TRBJ2-5; clone size: .; D gene: .; V gene: TRBV27; CDR3 DNA: TGTGCCAGCAGTCCCCCAAGAGTCTACGGAACCCAAGAGACCCAGTACTTC; CDR3 protein: CASSPPRVYGTQETQYF
J gene: TRBJ1-1; clone size: .; D gene: .; V gene: TRBV29-1; CDR3 DNA: TGCAGCGTTGAGGTCCCCTCTGTGTGGATGGATGAAGCTTTCTTT; CDR3 protein: CSVEVPSVWMDEAFF
J gene: TRBJ2-7; clone size: .; D gene: .; V gene: TRBV10-3; CDR3 DNA: TGTGCCATCAGTGAGCCTCAGGGTCCGGGGACCTACGAGCAGTACTTC; CDR3 protein: CAISEPQGPGTYEQYF
J gene: TRBJ1-2; clone size: few; D gene: .; V gene: TRBV6-6; CDR3 DNA: TGTGCCAGCAGTTACTCAGACAGCTACTATGGCTACACCTTC; CDR3 protein: CASSYSDSYYGYTF
J gene: TRBJ1-5; clone size: few; D gene: TRBD1; V gene: TRBV27; CDR3 DNA: TGTGCCAGCAGTTTGGACAGGAGCAATCAGCCCCAGCATTTT; CDR3 protein: CASSLDRSNQPQHF
J gene: TRBJ1-2; clone size: .; D gene: .; V gene: TRBV6-5; CDR3 DNA: TGTGCCAGCAGTTACCGGGACGGAAACTATGGCTACACCTTC; CDR3 protein: CASSYRDGNYGYTF
J gene: TRBJ2-5; clone size: few; D gene: .; V gene: TRBV29-1; CDR3 DNA: TGCAGCGTTGAACAGGGAGAAGAGACCCAGTACTTC; CDR3 protein: CSVEQGEETQYF
J gene: TRBJ2-2; clone size: few; D gene: .; V gene: TRBV29-1; CDR3 DNA: TGCAGCGTTTGGTTGAACACCGGGGAGCTGTTTTTT; CDR3 protein: CSVWLNTGELFF
J gene: TRBJ1-4; clone size: .; D gene: .; V gene: TRBV27; CDR3 DNA: TGTGCCAGCAGTTTACAGTCAGGGGACGAAAAACTGTTTTTT; CDR3 protein: CASSLQSGDEKLFF
J gene: TRBJ2-7; clone size: .; D gene: TRBD1; V gene: TRBV27; CDR3 DNA: TGTGCCAGCAGTTTTCTAAAGGACAGGGGTTATCCCTACGAGCAGTACTTC; CDR3 protein: CASSFLKDRGYPYEQYF
J gene: TRBJ2-7; clone size: .; D gene: .; V gene: TRBV11-2; CDR3 DNA: TGTGCCAGCAGCGACGCGGGCCAACATCCCTACGAGCAGTACTTC; CDR3 protein: CASSDAGQHPYEQYF
J gene: TRBJ2-2; clone size: .; D gene: .; V gene: TRBV9; CDR3 DNA: TGTGCCAGCAGCCCCCGAAACACCGGGGAGCTGTTTTTT; CDR3 protein: CASSPRNTGELFF
J gene: TRBJ2-7; clone size: .; D gene: TRBD1; V gene: TRBV29-1; CDR3 DNA: TGCAGCGTTCAGGACAGGGGATCCTACGAGCAGTACTTC; CDR3 protein: CSVQDRGSYEQYF
J gene: TRBJ1-2; clone size: .; D gene: .; V gene: TRBV13; CDR3 DNA: TGTGCCAGCAGCTTAGACAGGAACTATGGCTACACCTTC; CDR3 protein: CASSLDRNYGYTF
J gene: TRBJ2-2; clone size: .; D gene: .; V gene: TRBV4-1; CDR3 DNA: TGCGCCAGCAGCCCCATCGGGGGGAACACCGGGGAGCTGTTTTTT; CDR3 protein: CASSPIGGNTGELFF
J gene: TRBJ2-2; clone size: .; D gene: .; V gene: TRBV9; CDR3 DNA: TGTGCCAGCAGCGTATGGGATAGCCCGAACACCGGGGAGCTGTTTTTT; CDR3 protein: CASSVWDSPNTGELFF
J gene: TRBJ1-1; clone size: .; D gene: TRBD1; V gene: TRBV18; CDR3 DNA: TGTGCCAGCTCACCGAAGGACAGGGAGGGCACTGAAGCTTTCTTT; CDR3 protein: CASSPKDREGTEAFF
J gene: TRBJ1-2; clone size: .; D gene: .; V gene: TRBV30; CDR3 DNA: TGTGCCTGGAGTGTGGGGTATGGCTACACCTTC; CDR3 protein: CAWSVGYGYTF
J gene: TRBJ1-3; clone size: .; D gene: .; V gene: TRBV6-5; CDR3 DNA: TGTGCCAGCAGTTACTCGATACACGGAACTGGAAACACCATATATTTT; CDR3 protein: CASSYSIHGTGNTIYF
J gene: TRBJ2-7; clone size: .; D gene: .; V gene: TRBV29-1; CDR3 DNA: TGCAGCGTTGGGGACTTCGGCTACGAGCAGTACTTC; CDR3 protein: CSVGDFGYEQYF
J gene: TRBJ2-2; clone size: .; D gene: .; V gene: TRBV9; CDR3 DNA: TGTGCCAGCAGCGTATCCAACACCGGGGAGCTGTTTTTT; CDR3 protein: CASSVSNTGELFF
J gene: TRBJ1-3; clone size: .; D gene: TRBD1; V gene: TRBV5-1; CDR3 DNA: TGCGCCAGCAGCTCTTATCCCGGGACAGCTGGAAACACCATATATTTT; CDR3 protein: CASSSYPGTAGNTIYF
J gene: TRBJ1-6; clone size: .; D gene: .; V gene: TRBV30; CDR3 DNA: TGTGCCTGGAACCCTGCGGGCGGCCCCCTCCACTTT; CDR3 protein: CAWNPAGGPLHF
J gene: TRBJ1-1; clone size: .; D gene: .; V gene: TRBV13; CDR3 DNA: TGTGCCAGCAGCTTAAGAGGACAGTCTGAAGCTTTCTTT; CDR3 protein: CASSLRGQSEAFF
J gene: TRBJ2-7; clone size: .; D gene: .; V gene: TRBV27; CDR3 DNA: TGTGCCAGCAGTTCCGGGAGCTCCTACGAGCAGTACTTC; CDR3 protein: CASSSGSSYEQYF
J gene: TRBJ2-5; clone size: .; D gene: .; V gene: TRBV5-6; CDR3 DNA: TGTGCCAGCAGCTTGGACAGTTCCCAAGAGACCCAGTACTTC; CDR3 protein: CASSLDSSQETQYF
J gene: TRBJ2-5; clone size: few; D gene: .; V gene: TRBV6-5; CDR3 DNA: TGTGCCAGCAGTTACCTCCGTGGGAGGTACCAAGAGACCCAGTACTTC; CDR3 protein: CASSYLRGRYQETQYF
J gene: TRBJ1-1; clone size: .; D gene: .; V gene: TRBV29-1; CDR3 DNA: TGCAGTTGGCAGGAAAGTATCGGGCTCGAAGCTTTCTTT; CDR3 protein: CSWQESIGLEAFF
J gene: TRBJ1-5; clone size: .; D gene: TRBD1; V gene: TRBV27; CDR3 DNA: TGTGCCAGCGGGAAACAGGGGACAAATCAGCCCCAGCATTTT; CDR3 protein: CASGKQGTNQPQHF
J gene: TRBJ1-1; clone size: .; D gene: .; V gene: TRBV9; CDR3 DNA: TGTGCCAGCAGCGCCGGAGGGATCACTGAAGCTTTCTTT; CDR3 protein: CASSAGGITEAFF
J gene: TRBJ2-2; clone size: few; D gene: TRBD1; V gene: TRBV11-2; CDR3 DNA: TGTGCCAGCAGCTTAGCTCGGGGACAGGGTTTATCCGGGGAGCTGTTTTTT; CDR3 protein: CASSLARGQGLSGELFF
J gene: TRBJ2-7; clone size: .; D gene: TRBD2; V gene: TRBV5-6; CDR3 DNA: TGTGCCAGCAGCCTTGCCCTAGCGGGGGAACCCTACGAGCAGTACTTC; CDR3 protein: CASSLALAGEPYEQYF
J gene: TRBJ1-1; clone size: .; D gene: .; V gene: TRBV20-1; CDR3 DNA: TGCAGTGCTAGTCTGCCTGAAGCTTTCTTT; CDR3 protein: CSASLPEAFF
J gene: TRBJ2-1; clone size: few; D gene: .; V gene: TRBV7-3; CDR3 DNA: TGTGCCAGCAGCCATGGGGGAGTTGAGCAGTTCTTC; CDR3 protein: CASSHGGVEQFF
J gene: TRBJ1-2; clone size: .; D gene: .; V gene: TRBV6-6; CDR3 DNA: TGTGCCAGCAGCAACACAGGGTACTATGGCTACACCTTC; CDR3 protein: CASSNTGYYGYTF
J gene: TRBJ1-5; clone size: .; D gene: .; V gene: TRBV7-9; CDR3 DNA: TGTGCCAGCAGCTTATGGGGAGGCCCCCAGCATTTT; CDR3 protein: CASSLWGGPQHF
J gene: TRBJ2-7; clone size: few; D gene: .; V gene: TRBV15; CDR3 DNA: TGTGCCACCAGCAGGATACGGGGCTACGAGCAGTACTTC; CDR3 protein: CATSRIRGYEQYF
J gene: TRBJ2-1; clone size: .; D gene: .; V gene: TRBV29-1; CDR3 DNA: TGCAGCGTTGGTCAGGGTCCTTACAATGAGCAGTTCTTC; CDR3 protein: CSVGQGPYNEQFF
J gene: TRBJ2-3; clone size: few; D gene: .; V gene: TRBV6-4; CDR3 DNA: TGTGCCAGCAGTGAGGTAGCTACAGATACGCAGTATTTT; CDR3 protein: CASSEVATDTQYF
J gene: TRBJ2-5; clone size: .; D gene: .; V gene: TRBV7-2; CDR3 DNA: TGTGCCAGCAGCGAACAGGGTTTGGAAGAGACCCAGTACTTC; CDR3 protein: CASSEQGLEETQYF
J gene: TRBJ1-2; clone size: .; D gene: TRBD1; V gene: TRBV29-1; CDR3 DNA: TGCAGCGCCCGGGACAGCCGAGCCCTTGGCTATGGCTACACCTTC; CDR3 protein: CSARDSRALGYGYTF
J gene: TRBJ2-5; clone size: .; D gene: .; V gene: TRBV7-8; CDR3 DNA: TGTGCCAGCAGCTTAGCTCTAGGGACTCAAGAGACCCAGTACTTC; CDR3 protein: CASSLALGTQETQYF
J gene: TRBJ2-7; clone size: .; D gene: .; V gene: TRBV7-9; CDR3 DNA: TGTGCCAGCAGCCCGAGCAGGACCTCCAGGATCTACGAGCAGTACTTC; CDR3 protein: CASSPSRTSRIYEQYF
J gene: TRBJ1-2; clone size: .; D gene: TRBD1; V gene: TRBV29-1; CDR3 DNA: TGCAGCGTTGACTTAGAGACAGGGCTGTATGGCTACACCTTC; CDR3 protein: CSVDLETGLYGYTF
J gene: TRBJ2-5; clone size: few; D gene: TRBD2; V gene: TRBV7-8; CDR3 DNA: TGTGCCAGCAGCCAAAAGACTAGCGGGGGGCCGGAGACCCAGTACTTC; CDR3 protein: CASSQKTSGGPETQYF
J gene: TRBJ1-5; clone size: .; D gene: .; V gene: TRBV7-9; CDR3 DNA: TGTGCCAGCAGCTCAGGGGAGGGTCAGCCCCAGCATTTT; CDR3 protein: CASSSGEGQPQHF
J gene: TRBJ1-2; clone size: .; D gene: TRBD1; V gene: TRBV9; CDR3 DNA: TGTGCCAGCAGCCCCCGTAGGTCGATGGGACAGGGAGATGGCTACACCTTC; CDR3 protein: CASSPRRSMGQGDGYTF
J gene: TRBJ2-1; clone size: .; D gene: .; V gene: TRBV27; CDR3 DNA: TGTGCCAGCAGTTTATCGAACAACTTCAATGAGCAGTTCTTC; CDR3 protein: CASSLSNNFNEQFF
J gene: TRBJ1-2; clone size: .; D gene: .; V gene: TRBV9; CDR3 DNA: TGTGCCAGCAGCGTAGGACAGAGTTATGGCTACACCTTC; CDR3 protein: CASSVGQSYGYTF